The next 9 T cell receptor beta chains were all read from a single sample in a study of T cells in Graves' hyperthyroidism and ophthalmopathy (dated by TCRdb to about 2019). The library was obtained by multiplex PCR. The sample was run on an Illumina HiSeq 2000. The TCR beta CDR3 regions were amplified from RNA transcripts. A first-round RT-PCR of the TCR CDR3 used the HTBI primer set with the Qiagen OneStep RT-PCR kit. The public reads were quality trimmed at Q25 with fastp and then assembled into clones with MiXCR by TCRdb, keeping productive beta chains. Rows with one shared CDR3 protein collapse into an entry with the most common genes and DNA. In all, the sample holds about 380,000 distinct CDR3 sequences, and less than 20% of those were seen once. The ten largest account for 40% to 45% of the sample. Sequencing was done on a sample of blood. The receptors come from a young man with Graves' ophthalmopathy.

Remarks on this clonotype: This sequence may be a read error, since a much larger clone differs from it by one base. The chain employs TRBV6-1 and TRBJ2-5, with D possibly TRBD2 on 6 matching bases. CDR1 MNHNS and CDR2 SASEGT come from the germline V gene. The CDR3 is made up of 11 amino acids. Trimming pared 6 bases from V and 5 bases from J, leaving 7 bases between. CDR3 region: CASRAGETQYF. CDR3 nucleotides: TGTGCCAGCAGGGCGGGGGAGACCCAGTACTTC.

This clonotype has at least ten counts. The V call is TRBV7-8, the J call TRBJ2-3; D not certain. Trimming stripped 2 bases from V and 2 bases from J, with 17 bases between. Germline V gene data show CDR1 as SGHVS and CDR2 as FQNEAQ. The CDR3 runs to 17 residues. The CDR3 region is CASSLTSGQWVTDTQYF. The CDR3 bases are TGTGCCAGCAGCTTAACCTCGGGCCAGTGGGTCACAGATACGCAGTATTTT.

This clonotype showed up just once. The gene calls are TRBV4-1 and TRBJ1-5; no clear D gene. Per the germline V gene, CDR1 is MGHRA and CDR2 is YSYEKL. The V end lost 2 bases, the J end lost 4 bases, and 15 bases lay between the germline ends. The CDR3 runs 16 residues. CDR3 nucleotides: TGCGCCAGCAGCCAACCCCGGGCAGAGTCTAATCAGCCCCAGCATTTT. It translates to CASSQPRAESNQPQHF.

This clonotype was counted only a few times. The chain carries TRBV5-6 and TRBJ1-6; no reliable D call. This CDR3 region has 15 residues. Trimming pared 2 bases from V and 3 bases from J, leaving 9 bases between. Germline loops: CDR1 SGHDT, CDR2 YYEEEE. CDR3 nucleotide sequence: TGTGCCAGCAGCTTCCAGGCCGGCTATAATTCACCCCTCCACTTT. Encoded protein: CASSFQAGYNSPLHF. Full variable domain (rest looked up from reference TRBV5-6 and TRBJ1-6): DAGVTQSPTHLIKTRGQQVTLRCSPKSGHDTVSWYQQALGQGPQFIFQYYEEEERQRGNFPDRFSGHQFPNYSSELNVNALLLGDSALYLCASSFQAGYNSPLHFGNGTRLTVT.

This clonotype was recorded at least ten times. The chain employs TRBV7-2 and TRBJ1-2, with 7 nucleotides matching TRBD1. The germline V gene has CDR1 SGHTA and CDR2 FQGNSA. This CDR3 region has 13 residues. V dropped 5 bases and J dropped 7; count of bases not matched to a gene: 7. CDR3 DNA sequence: TGTGCCAGCAGCCCCGGACAGGTGGGTGGCTACACCTTC. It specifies CASSPGQVGGYTF. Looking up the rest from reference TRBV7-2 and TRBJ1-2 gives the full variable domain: GAGVSQSPSNKVTEKGKDVELRCDPISGHTALYWYRQSLGQGLEFLIYFQGNSAPDKSGLPSDRFSAERTGGSVSTLTIQRTQQEDSAVYLCASSPGQVGGYTFGSGTRLTVV.

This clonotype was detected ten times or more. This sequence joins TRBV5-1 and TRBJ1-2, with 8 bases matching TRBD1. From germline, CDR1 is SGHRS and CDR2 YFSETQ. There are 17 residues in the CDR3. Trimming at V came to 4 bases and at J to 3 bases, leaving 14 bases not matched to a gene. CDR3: CASSPPVGTGYDYGYTF. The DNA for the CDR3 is TGCGCCAGCAGCCCCCCCGTGGGGACAGGTTACGACTATGGCTACACCTTC.

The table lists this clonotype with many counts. The CDR3 DNA reads TGTGCCATCAGTGAGTCTCGGGGGGGACCAGATACGCAGTATTTT. It is translated as CAISESRGGPDTQYF. The rearrangement uses TRBV10-3 and TRBJ2-3, with 8 bases aligning to TRBD2. The CDR3 length is 15 residues. Looked up from germline, CDR1 is ENHRY and CDR2 is SYGVKD. V was pared by 0 bases and J by 4 bases, with 3 bases of the junction left unmatched.

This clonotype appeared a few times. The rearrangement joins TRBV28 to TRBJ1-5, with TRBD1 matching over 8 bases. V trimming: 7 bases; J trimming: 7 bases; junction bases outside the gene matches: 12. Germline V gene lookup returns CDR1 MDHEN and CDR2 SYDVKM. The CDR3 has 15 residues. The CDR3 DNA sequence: TGTGCCAGCAACCCAGGGACAGGAGGTAGACAGCCCCAGCATTTT. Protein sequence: CASNPGTGGRQPQHF. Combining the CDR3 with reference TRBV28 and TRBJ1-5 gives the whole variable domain DVKVTQSSRYLVKRTGEKVFLECVQDMDHENMFWYRQDPGLGLRLIYFSYDVKMKEKGDIPEGYSVSREKKERFSLILESASTNQTSMYLCASNPGTGGRQPQHFGDGTRLSIL.

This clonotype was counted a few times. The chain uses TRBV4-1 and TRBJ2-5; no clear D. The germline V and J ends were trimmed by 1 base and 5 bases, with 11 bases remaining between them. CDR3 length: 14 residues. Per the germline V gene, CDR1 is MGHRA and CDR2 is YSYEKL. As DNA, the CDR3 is TGCGCCAGCAGCCAAGGGCCAGCCCGGGAGACCCAGTACTTC. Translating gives CASSQGPARETQYF.